The subject of this entry is one T cell receptor (beta chain). Sequencing used immunoSEQ multiplex PCR; TCRdb keeps in-frame clones, though not all of them. Among tens of thousands of clones listed, around 94% were seen once. The source of the sample is a study of cytomegalovirus exposure and HLA in healthy donors. The CDR3 runs to 13 residues. This chain uses TRBV21-1 with TRBJ2-5; the table's D call, TRBD1, has no DNA check behind it. TRBV21-1 is assigned pseudogene status. This clonotype was obtained from a man aged 18 to 35 in good health and CMV-seronegative. Sequenced material: PBMCs. The CDR3 DNA follows: TGTGCCAGCAGCACCCAGGGGGAGGAGACCCAGTACTTC. Its translation: CASSTQGEETQYF.